This TCR beta chain was captured by sequencing in a study of blood T cell repertoires in COVID-19. About the study: Italy, Spain and the United States were the sources of the convalescent and acute COVID-19 samples. Sources were T cells, B-cell-depleted T cells, or PBMCs; the material itself was cDNA or gDNA.

Under the authors' procedure: It was from reference gene primer amplification that nucleated cell counts were estimated. The data were produced by immunoSEQ multiplex PCR, yet TCRdb's version contains in-frame clones alone and is incomplete. The V and J calls and clone size come from that table; D and trimming were worked out from the DNA. Among some 190,000 clones, roughly nine tenths were seen once, and the ten largest hold around 1.1%. This CDR3 comprises 17 residues. The germline V gene has CDR1 SGHRS and CDR2 YFSETQ. With 3 bases clipped from V and 4 bases from J, the junction kept 12 bases outside the gene matches. This clone has ten or more counts.

J is TRBJ2-1 and V is TRBV5-1, with 8 bases that match TRBD1. This clonotype was sampled from a man aged 30 to 45 with acute or convalescent COVID-19. Material for sequencing was peripheral blood. The CDR3 spells CASSWTGTSFLYNEQFF. The CDR3 nucleotides read TGCGCCAGCAGCTGGACAGGGACGTCTTTTCTTTACAATGAGCAGTTCTTC.